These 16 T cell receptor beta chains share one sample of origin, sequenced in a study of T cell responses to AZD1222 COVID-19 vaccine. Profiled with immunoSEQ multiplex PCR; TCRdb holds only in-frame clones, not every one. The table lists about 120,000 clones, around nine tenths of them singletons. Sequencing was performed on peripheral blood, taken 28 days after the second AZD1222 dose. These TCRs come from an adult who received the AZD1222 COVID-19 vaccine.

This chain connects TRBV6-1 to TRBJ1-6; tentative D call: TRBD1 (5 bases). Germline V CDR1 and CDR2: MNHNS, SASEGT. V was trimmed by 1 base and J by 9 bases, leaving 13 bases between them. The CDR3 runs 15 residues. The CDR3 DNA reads TGTGCCAGCAGTGAAGGGGACCAGATGGGTTCACCCCTCCACTTT. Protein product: CASSEGDQMGSPLHF.

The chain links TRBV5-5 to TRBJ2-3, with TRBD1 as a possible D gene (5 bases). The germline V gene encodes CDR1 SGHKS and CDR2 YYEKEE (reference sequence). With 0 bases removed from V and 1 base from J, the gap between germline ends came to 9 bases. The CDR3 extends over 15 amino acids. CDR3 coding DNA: TGTGCCAGCAGCTTGGTGCTCAGGGGCACAGATACGCAGTATTTT. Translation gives CASSLVLRGTDTQYF.

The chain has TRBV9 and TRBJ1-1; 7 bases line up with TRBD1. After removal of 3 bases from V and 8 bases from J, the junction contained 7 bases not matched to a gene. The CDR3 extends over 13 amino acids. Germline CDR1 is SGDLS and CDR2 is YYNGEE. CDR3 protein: CASSATGAPEAFF. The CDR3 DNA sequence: TGTGCCAGCAGCGCTACAGGGGCCCCGGAAGCTTTCTTT.

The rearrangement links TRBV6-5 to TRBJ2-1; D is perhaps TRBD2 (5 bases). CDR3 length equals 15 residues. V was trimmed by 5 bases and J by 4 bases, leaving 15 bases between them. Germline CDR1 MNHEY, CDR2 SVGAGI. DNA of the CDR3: TGTGCCAGCAGTCAACAACTAGGACCGTACAATGAGCAGTTCTTC. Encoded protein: CASSQQLGPYNEQFF.

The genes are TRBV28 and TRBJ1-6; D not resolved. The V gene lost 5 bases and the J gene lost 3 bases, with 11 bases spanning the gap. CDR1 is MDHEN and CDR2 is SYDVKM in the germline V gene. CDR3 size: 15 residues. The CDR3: CASSQLGHYNSPLHF. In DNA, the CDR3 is TGTGCCAGCAGTCAACTGGGCCACTATAATTCACCCCTCCACTTT.

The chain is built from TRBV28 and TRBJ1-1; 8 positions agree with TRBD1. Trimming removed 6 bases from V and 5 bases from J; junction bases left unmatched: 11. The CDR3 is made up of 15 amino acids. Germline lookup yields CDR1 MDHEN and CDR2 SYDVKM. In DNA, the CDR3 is TGTGCCAGCAGCAAACCAGGGGGCGGAAGGACTGAAGCTTTCTTT. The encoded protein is CASSKPGGGRTEAFF.

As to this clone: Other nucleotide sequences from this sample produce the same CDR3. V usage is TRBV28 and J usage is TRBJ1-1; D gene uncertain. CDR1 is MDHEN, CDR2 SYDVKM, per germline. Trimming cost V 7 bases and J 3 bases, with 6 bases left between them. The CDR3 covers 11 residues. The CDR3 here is CASTGYTEAFF. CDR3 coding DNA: TGTGCCAGCACGGGGTACACTGAAGCTTTCTTT.

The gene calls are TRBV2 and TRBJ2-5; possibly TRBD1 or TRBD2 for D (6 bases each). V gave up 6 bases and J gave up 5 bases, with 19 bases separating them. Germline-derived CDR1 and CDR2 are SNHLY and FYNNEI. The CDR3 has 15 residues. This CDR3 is CASRAGTLSGETQYF. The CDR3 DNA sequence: TGTGCCAGCAGAGCCGGGACACTAAGCGGGGAGACCCAGTACTTC. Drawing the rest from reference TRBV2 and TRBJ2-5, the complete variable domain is EPEVTQTPSHQVTQMGQEVILRCVPISNHLYFYWYRQILGQKVEFLVSFYNNEISEKSEIFDDQFSVERPDGSNFTLKIRSTKLEDSAMYFCASRAGTLSGETQYFGPGTRLLVL.

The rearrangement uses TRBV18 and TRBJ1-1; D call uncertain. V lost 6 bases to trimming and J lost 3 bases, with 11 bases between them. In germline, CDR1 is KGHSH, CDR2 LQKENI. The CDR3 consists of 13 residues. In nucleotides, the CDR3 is TGTGCCAGCTCTCCCGGGTCGGACACTGAAGCTTTCTTT. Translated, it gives CASSPGSDTEAFF.

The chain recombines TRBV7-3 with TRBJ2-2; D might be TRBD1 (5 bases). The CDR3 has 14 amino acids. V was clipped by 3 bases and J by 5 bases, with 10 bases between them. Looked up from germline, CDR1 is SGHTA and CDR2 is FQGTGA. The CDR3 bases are TGTGCCAGCAGCTTGCAGGGCCCTACCGGGGAGCTGTTTTTT. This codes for CASSLQGPTGELFF.

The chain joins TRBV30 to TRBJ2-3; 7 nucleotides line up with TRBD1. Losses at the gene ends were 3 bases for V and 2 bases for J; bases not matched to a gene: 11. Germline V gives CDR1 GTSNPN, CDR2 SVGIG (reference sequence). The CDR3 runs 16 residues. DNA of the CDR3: TGTGCCTGGAGCGCAGCACTCACAGGGGCCACAGATACGCAGTATTTT. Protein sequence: CAWSAALTGATDTQYF.

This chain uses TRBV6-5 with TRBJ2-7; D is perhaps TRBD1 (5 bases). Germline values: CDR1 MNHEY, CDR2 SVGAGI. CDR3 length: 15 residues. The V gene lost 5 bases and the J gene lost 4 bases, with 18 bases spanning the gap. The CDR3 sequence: CASSTDSRSSYEQYF. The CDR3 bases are TGTGCCAGCAGTACCGACAGCCGCTCAAGTTACGAGCAGTACTTC.

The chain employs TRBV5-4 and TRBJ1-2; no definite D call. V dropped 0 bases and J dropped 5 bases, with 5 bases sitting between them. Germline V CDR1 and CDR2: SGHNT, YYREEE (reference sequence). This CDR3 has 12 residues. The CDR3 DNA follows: TGTGCCAGCAGCTTGGACGAGTATGGCTACACCTTC. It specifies CASSLDEYGYTF.

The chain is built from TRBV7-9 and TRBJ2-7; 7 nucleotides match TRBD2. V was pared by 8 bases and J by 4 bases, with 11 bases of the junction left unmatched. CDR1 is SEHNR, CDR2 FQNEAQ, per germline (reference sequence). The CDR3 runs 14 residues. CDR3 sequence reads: CASALGGSKYEQYF. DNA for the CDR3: TGTGCCAGCGCCCTCGGGGGGAGTAAGTACGAGCAGTACTTC. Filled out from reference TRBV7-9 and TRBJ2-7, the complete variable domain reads DTGVSQNPRHKITKRGQNVTFRCDPISEHNRLYWYRQTLGQGPEFLTYFQNEAQLEKSRLLSDRFSAERPKGSFSTLEIQRTEQGDSAMYLCASALGGSKYEQYFGPGTRLTVT.

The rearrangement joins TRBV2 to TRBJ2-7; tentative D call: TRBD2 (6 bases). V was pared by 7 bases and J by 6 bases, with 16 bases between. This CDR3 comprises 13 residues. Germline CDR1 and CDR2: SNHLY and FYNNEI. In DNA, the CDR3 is TGTGCCAGCACTAGCGCCGGTTCGGGCGAGCAGTACTTC. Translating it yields CASTSAGSGEQYF.

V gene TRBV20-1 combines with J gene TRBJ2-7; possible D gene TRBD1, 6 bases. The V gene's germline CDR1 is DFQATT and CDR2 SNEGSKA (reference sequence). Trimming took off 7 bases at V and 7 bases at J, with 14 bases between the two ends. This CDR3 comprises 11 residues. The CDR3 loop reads CSVGRGDEQYF. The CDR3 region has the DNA TGCAGTGTGGGCAGGGGAGATGAGCAGTACTTC.